The next 7 T cell receptor beta chains were all read from a single sample in a study of T-cell reconstitution after alpha-beta-depleted transplantation in children. Unique molecular identifiers were incorporated into the prepared TCRbeta library. A single record per CDR3 protein comes from TCRdb applying MiXCR to the PCR reads. This sample has 250,000 to 300,000 distinct CDR3 sequences, with 9.5% to 13% found just once. The sample consisted of peripheral blood, taken 180 days after TCRalphabeta/CD19-depleted stem cell transplant. These receptor sequences come from a male patient under 10 years old who had a stem cell transplant for chronic granulomatous disease, so the T cells may come from the graft donor.

Ten or more counts support this clonotype. The chain links TRBV24-1 to TRBJ2-1, with D uncertain. The CDR3 has 13 amino acids. The V end was cut by 5 bases, the J end by 9 bases, with 13 bases between. Germline CDR1 KGHDR, CDR2 SFDVKD. CDR3 amino acids: CATSAGGKAEQFF. CDR3 DNA sequence: TGTGCCACCAGTGCGGGCGGAAAGGCTGAGCAGTTCTTC.

The table lists this clonotype with many counts. The chain has TRBV20-1 and TRBJ2-7; possible D gene TRBD2, 6 bases. V dropped 6 bases and J dropped 0 bases, with 15 bases sitting between them. CDR1 is DFQATT and CDR2 is SNEGSKA in the germline V gene (reference sequence). The CDR3 is made up of 14 amino acids. DNA of the CDR3: TGCAGTGCAACCCGGGACTGGAGCTCCTACGAGCAGTACTTC. Protein sequence: CSATRDWSSYEQYF.

This clonotype showed up many times. The J gene is TRBJ2-5, the V gene TRBV6-2 or TRBV6-3; 10 bases fit TRBD2. In germline, CDR1 is MNHEY, CDR2 SVGEGT. The CDR3 sequence is 17 residues long. The V and J ends lost 0 bases and 4 bases, in that order; junction bases with no gene match: 8. The CDR3 nucleotides read TGTGCCAGCAGTTACTCCCCTAGCGGGGGCCTTCGAGAGACCCAGTACTTC. Encoded protein: CASSYSPSGGLRETQYF.

In its sample, this clonotype was seen many times. V is TRBV24-1 and J is TRBJ2-1; D unclear. Trimming cost V 4 bases and J 6 bases, with 3 bases left between them. Germline CDR1 reads KGHDR; CDR2 reads SFDVKD. This CDR3 comprises 11 residues. CDR3 DNA: TGTGCCACCAGTGACATCAATGAGCAGTTCTTC. It specifies CATSDINEQFF.

This clonotype was found many times. The rearrangement uses TRBV25-1 and TRBJ2-7, with no clear D. The V end was cut by 2 bases, the J end by 6 bases, with 5 bases between. CDR1 MGHDK and CDR2 SYGVNS come from the germline V gene. This CDR3 is 11 amino acids long. CDR3 amino acids: CASSEVSEQYF. The CDR3 bases are TGTGCCAGCAGTGAAGTGAGCGAGCAGTACTTC.

This clonotype was detected ten times or more. The rearrangement joins TRBV28 to TRBJ2-4; D possibly matches TRBD1 or TRBD2 (6 bases each). The CDR3 is 14 amino acids. Germline V gene lookup returns CDR1 MDHEN and CDR2 SYDVKM. V lost 6 bases and J 1 base, leaving 10 bases between the germline ends. CDR3 sequence: CASRIGGAKNIQYF. CDR3 bases: TGTGCCAGCAGGATAGGGGGGGCCAAAAACATTCAGTACTTC.

This clonotype occurred many times. V and J are TRBV5-1 and TRBJ1-2; D perhaps matches TRBD1 (6 bases). V was clipped by 4 bases and J by 8 bases, with 15 bases between them. Germline CDR1 reads SGHRS; CDR2 reads YFSETQ. This CDR3 comprises 13 residues. In nucleotides, the CDR3 is TGCGCCAGCAGCCCGGGGGCCACACCCGGCTACACCTTC. It encodes CASSPGATPGYTF.